This is a list of T cell receptor beta chains from one sample in a study of cytomegalovirus exposure and HLA in healthy donors. The table came from immunoSEQ multiplex PCR; TCRdb's copy has only in-frame clones and leaves some out. The sample gives under 200,000 clones, 70% to 80% of which show up once; around 2% is in the top ten. The sample was PBMCs. The receptors here all came from a woman aged 25 to 39 in good health and CMV-seropositive. The CDR3 runs from the conserved cysteine through the conserved F or W. The order of the fields is V gene, clone size, J gene, D gene, CDR3 protein, CDR3 DNA. The D gene is left open where the match is weak. The size entry is marked missing in some rows and otherwise reads once, few, many or a size class.

V gene: TRBV6-5
clone size: -
J gene: TRBJ1-3
D gene: -
CDR3 protein: CASSYGPGTGNTIYF
CDR3 DNA: TGTGCCAGCAGTTACGGCCCAGGGACTGGAAACACCATATATTTT

V gene: TRBV28
clone size: -
J gene: TRBJ2-5
D gene: TRBD2
CDR3 protein: CASSLVVAGGRETQYF
CDR3 DNA: TGTGCCAGCAGTTTAGTTGTAGCGGGGGGTAGAGAGACCCAGTACTTC

V gene: TRBV10-3
clone size: few
J gene: TRBJ1-5
D gene: TRBD1
CDR3 protein: CAISGTGPNQPQHF
CDR3 DNA: TGTGCCATCAGCGGGACAGGGCCTAATCAGCCCCAGCATTTT

V gene: TRBV6-1
clone size: -
J gene: TRBJ1-1
D gene: -
CDR3 protein: CASSHLTENTEAFF
CDR3 DNA: TGTGCCAGCAGCCACCTGACAGAAAACACTGAAGCTTTCTTT

V gene: TRBV27
clone size: -
J gene: TRBJ2-2
D gene: TRBD1
CDR3 protein: CASSQGATGELFF
CDR3 DNA: TGTGCCAGCAGCCAGGGGGCTACCGGGGAGCTGTTTTTT

V gene: TRBV5-5
clone size: -
J gene: TRBJ1-2
D gene: -
CDR3 protein: CASSPEVNRLGGYTF
CDR3 DNA: TGTGCCAGCAGCCCCGAGGTAAACAGGCTCGGTGGCTACACCTTC

V gene: TRBV14
clone size: -
J gene: TRBJ2-1
D gene: TRBD2
CDR3 protein: CASSQDLGPGGEQFF
CDR3 DNA: TGTGCCAGCAGCCAAGATTTAGGGCCGGGGGGTGAGCAGTTCTTC

V gene: TRBV30
clone size: -
J gene: TRBJ2-2
D gene: TRBD2
CDR3 protein: CAWEGLAGASTGELFF
CDR3 DNA: TGTGCCTGGGAGGGGCTAGCGGGAGCGAGCACCGGGGAGCTGTTTTTT

V gene: TRBV18
clone size: few
J gene: TRBJ1-1
D gene: -
CDR3 protein: CASSHEVRGKNTEAFF
CDR3 DNA: TGTGCCAGCTCACATGAGGTCCGGGGAAAGAACACTGAAGCTTTCTTT

V gene: TRBV28
clone size: -
J gene: TRBJ1-4
D gene: TRBD1
CDR3 protein: CASNGQATNEKLFF
CDR3 DNA: TGTGCCAGCAACGGACAGGCGACAAATGAAAAACTGTTTTTT

V gene: TRBV19
clone size: -
J gene: TRBJ2-7
D gene: -
CDR3 protein: CASSSRVRGEQYF
CDR3 DNA: TGTGCCAGTAGTTCGCGGGTAAGAGGGGAGCAGTACTTC

V gene: TRBV5-1
clone size: -
J gene: TRBJ2-2
D gene: TRBD2
CDR3 protein: CASSPGTSAYHSTGELFF
CDR3 DNA: TGCGCCAGCAGCCCCGGGACTAGCGCTTACCATTCTACCGGGGAGCTGTTTTTT

V gene: TRBV4-3
clone size: few
J gene: TRBJ2-7
D gene: TRBD2
CDR3 protein: CASSQESGRAGSYEQYF
CDR3 DNA: TGCGCCAGCAGCCAAGAAAGCGGGAGGGCTGGGTCCTACGAGCAGTACTTC

V gene: TRBV10-3
clone size: -
J gene: TRBJ2-2
D gene: -
CDR3 protein: CAISAAENTGELFF
CDR3 DNA: TGTGCCATCAGTGCTGCGGAGAACACCGGGGAGCTGTTTTTT

V gene: TRBV5-8
clone size: -
J gene: TRBJ1-5
D gene: -
CDR3 protein: CASSPRMDDYSNQPQHF
CDR3 DNA: TGTGCCAGCAGCCCACGGATGGACGACTATAGCAATCAGCCCCAGCATTTT

V gene: TRBV7-8
clone size: -
J gene: TRBJ2-2
D gene: -
CDR3 protein: CASRTHTGELFF
CDR3 DNA: TGTGCCAGCCGGACACACACCGGGGAGCTGTTTTTT